This TCR beta chain comes out of a study of T cells of healthy individuals (dated by TCRdb to 2016 to 2018). Libraries were constructed by 5' RACE. Sequencing instrument: Illumina MiSeq. TCRdb applied fastp at Q25 and MiXCR to the public reads, then kept only in-frame beta chains. Rows matching on CDR3 protein sequence are summarized as one entry with the most common DNA and genes. In this sample the table shows 85,000 to 100,000 distinct CDR3 sequences, 15% to 20% of which occur a single time. About 6% of the sample belongs to the ten largest clones. CDR1 and CDR2, looked up from the germline V gene (reference sequence), are DFQATT and SNEGSKA. The CDR3 sequence holds 18 residues, the cysteine and phenylalanine included. Only the CDR3 part of the read is kept: 54 bases, read in frame from the first base. Germline trimming: 4 bases from V, 0 bases from J; junction bases outside gene matches: 7. Of note for this clonotype: The antigen it recognizes is unknown. Base qualities were left out, and no much larger clone turns up one base away.

This TCR came from a human donor in good health. This sequence uses TRBV20-1 and TRBJ2-1, with TRBD2 matching 15 junction bases. The CDR3 sequence is CSATPGLAGGSSYNEQFF. The bases read TGCAGTGCTACACCCGGACTAGCGGGAGGGAGCTCCTACAATGAGCAGTTCTTC.